This entry describes one T cell receptor (beta chain). What it recognizes is unknown. The data belong to a study of shared clonotypes between healthy human individuals. Looking at the study overall: The people who gave samples were a couple of women and three men aged 18 to 49. Each donor contributed plates that comprised three CD4 naive, three CD4 memory, two CD8 naive and one CD8 memory.

Sorted-subset replicate PCRs used roughly 220 ng DNA, some 30,000 T cell genomes. The data were produced by immunoSEQ multiplex PCR, yet TCRdb's version contains in-frame clones alone and is incomplete. Here the sample spans approximately 350,000 clones, about 97% being singletons. General study results and limits: Donor clonotype sharing was expected to depend on sequencing depth.

Sequencing was done on a sample of memory CD8+ T cells sorted from blood. The sample's subset: CD45RO+ cells pooled with CCR7-negative TemRA cells. The clonotype originates from a man in his thirties or forties in good health.

Here the CDR3 reads CASSVEGTLQETQYF. The DNA for the CDR3 is TGTGCCAGCAGCGTAGAGGGGACACTTCAAGAGACCCAGTACTTC. The V call is TRBV9, the J call TRBJ2-5, with TRBD1 as a possible D gene (6 bases). The germline V gene has CDR1 SGDLS and CDR2 YYNGEE. V shed 0 bases and J shed 2 bases, with 11 bases lying between them. CDR3 length: 15 residues.